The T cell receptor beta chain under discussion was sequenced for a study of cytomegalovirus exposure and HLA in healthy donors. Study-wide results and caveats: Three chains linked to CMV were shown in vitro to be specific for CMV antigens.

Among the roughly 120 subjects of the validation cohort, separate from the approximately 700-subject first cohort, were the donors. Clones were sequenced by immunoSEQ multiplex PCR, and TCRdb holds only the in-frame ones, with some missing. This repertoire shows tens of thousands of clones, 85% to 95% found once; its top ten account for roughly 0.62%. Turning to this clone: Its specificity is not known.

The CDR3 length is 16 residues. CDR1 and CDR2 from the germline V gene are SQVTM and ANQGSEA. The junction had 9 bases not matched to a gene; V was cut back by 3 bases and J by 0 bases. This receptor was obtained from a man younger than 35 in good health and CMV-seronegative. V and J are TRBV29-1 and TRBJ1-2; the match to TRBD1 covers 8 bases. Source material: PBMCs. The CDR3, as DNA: TGCAGCGTTGAGGGGAGGGACAGGCCTGCTAACTATGGCTACACCTTC. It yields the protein CSVEGRDRPANYGYTF.